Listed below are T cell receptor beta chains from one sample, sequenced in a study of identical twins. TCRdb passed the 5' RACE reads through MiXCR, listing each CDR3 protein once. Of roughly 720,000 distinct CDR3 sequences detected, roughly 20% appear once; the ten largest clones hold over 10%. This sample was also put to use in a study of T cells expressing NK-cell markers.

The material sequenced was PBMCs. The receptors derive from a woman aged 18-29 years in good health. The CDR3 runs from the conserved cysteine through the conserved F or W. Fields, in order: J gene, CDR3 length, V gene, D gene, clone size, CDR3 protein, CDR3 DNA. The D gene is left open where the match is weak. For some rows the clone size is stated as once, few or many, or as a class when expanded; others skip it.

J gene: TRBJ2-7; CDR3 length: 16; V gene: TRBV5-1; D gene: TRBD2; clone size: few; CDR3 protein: CASSSRPSGSSYEQYF; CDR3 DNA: TGCGCCAGCAGCTCTAGGCCTAGCGGGAGCTCCTACGAGCAGTACTTC
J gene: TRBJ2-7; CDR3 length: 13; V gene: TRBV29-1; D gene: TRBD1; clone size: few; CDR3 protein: CSVDRDGGYEQYF; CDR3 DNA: TGCAGCGTCGACAGGGATGGGGGATACGAGCAGTACTTC
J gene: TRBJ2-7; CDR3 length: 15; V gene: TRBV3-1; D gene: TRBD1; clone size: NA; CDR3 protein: CASSHGTGARWEQYF; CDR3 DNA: TGTGCCAGCAGTCACGGGACAGGGGCCCGCTGGGAGCAGTACTTC
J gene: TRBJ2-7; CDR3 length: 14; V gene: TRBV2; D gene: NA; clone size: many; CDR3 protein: CASRRDRSSYEQYF; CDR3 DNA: TGTGCCAGCAGAAGAGACAGGAGCTCCTACGAGCAGTACTTC
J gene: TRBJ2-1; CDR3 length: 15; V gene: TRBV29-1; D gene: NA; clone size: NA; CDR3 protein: CSVDWRGRAYNEQFF; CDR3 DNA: TGCAGCGTTGATTGGAGGGGGCGGGCCTACAATGAGCAGTTCTTC
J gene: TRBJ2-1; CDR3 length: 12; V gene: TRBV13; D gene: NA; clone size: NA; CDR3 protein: CASSSVGGAQFF; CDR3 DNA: TGTGCCAGCAGCTCCGTGGGCGGTGCGCAGTTCTTC
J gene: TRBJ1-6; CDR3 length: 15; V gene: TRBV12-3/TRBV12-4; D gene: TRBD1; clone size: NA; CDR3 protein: CASSFVRGGNSPLHF; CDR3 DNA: TGTGCCAGCAGTTTCGTCAGGGGGGGGAATTCACCCCTCCACTTT
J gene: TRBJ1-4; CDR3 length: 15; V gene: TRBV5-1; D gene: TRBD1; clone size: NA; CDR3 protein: CASSLARRQGEKLFF; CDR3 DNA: TGCGCCAGCAGCTTGGCCAGAAGACAGGGTGAAAAACTGTTTTTT
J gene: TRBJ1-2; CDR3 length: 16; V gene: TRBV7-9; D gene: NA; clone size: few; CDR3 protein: CASRPPTTTGRDGYTF; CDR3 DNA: TGTGCCAGCAGGCCTCCTACTACGACAGGCCGTGATGGCTACACCTTC
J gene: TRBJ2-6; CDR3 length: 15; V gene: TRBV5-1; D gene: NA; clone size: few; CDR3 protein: CASSRSQAGANVLTF; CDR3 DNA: TGCGCCAGCAGCCGATCCCAAGCTGGGGCCAACGTCCTGACTTTC
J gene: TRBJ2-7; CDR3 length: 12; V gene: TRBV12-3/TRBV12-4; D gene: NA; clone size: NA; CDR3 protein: CASSWHYYEQYF; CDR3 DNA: TGTGCCAGCAGTTGGCATTACTACGAGCAGTACTTC
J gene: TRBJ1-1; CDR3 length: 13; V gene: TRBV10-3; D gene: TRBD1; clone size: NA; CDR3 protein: CAISHTGVTEAFF; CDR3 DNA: TGTGCCATCAGCCACACAGGGGTGACTGAAGCTTTCTTT
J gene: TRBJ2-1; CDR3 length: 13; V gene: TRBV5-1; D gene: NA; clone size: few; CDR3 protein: CASKIPNSNEQFF; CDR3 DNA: TGCGCCAGCAAAATTCCAAACTCCAATGAGCAGTTCTTC
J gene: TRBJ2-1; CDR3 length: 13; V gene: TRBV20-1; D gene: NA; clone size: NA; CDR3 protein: CSARAPRGHEQFF; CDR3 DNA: TGCAGTGCTAGAGCCCCCCGGGGCCATGAGCAGTTCTTC
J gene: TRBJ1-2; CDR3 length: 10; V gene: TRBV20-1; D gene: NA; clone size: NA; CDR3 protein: CSARVYGYTF; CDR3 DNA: TGCAGTGCTCGTGTCTATGGCTACACCTTC
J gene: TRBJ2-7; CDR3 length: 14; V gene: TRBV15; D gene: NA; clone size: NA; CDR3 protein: CATSLGAVDYEQYF; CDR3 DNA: TGTGCCACCAGCCTTGGGGCAGTAGACTACGAGCAGTACTTC